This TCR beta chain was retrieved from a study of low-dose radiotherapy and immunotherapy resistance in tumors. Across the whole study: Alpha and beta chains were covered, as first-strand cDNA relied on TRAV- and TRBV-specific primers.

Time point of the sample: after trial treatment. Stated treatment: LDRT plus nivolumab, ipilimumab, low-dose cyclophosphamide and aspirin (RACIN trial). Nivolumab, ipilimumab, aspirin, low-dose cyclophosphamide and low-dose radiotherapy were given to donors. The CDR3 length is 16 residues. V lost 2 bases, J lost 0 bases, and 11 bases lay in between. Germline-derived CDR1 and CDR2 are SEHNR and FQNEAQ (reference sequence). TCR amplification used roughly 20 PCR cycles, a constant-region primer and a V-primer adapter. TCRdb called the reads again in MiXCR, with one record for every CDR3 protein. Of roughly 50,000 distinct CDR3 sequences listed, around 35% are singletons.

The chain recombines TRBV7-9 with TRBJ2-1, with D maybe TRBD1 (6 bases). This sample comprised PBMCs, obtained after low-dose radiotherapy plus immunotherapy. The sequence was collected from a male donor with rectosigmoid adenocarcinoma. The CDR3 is CASSLTQGISYNEQFF. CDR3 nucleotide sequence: TGTGCCAGCAGCTTAACCCAGGGGATCTCCTACAATGAGCAGTTCTTC.